This T cell receptor (beta chain) emerged from a study of long-term antiretroviral therapy in people with HIV. On this clone itself: What it binds is unknown.

Study results and limitations: Relative to control repertoires, HIV repertoires exhibited narrower CDR3 length ranges.

Runs used v3.0 of the immunoSEQ assay and were done at survey level. Generated by immunoSEQ multiplex PCR, the TCRdb table keeps only in-frame clones and is missing some. The profile covers about 13,000 clones, with 70% to 85% appearing a single time and about 19% taken by the ten largest. This CDR3 has 16 amino acids. Trimming took 2 bases from V and 0 from J, leaving 11 bases between them. Looked up from germline, CDR1 is SGHNT and CDR2 is YENEEA. The clonotype comes from a man between 40 and 49 years old with HIV. The rearrangement links TRBV11-3 to TRBJ1-3; no firm D call. The starting material was unsorted PBMCs, obtained 1.3 years before starting antiretroviral therapy. The CDR3 protein is CASSLSSAFSGNTIYF. CDR3 sequence (DNA): TGTGCCAGCAGCTTATCGTCGGCTTTCTCTGGAAACACCATATATTTT. The whole variable domain, remainder taken from reference TRBV11-3 and TRBJ1-3, is EAGVVQSPRYKIIEKKQPVAFWCNPISGHNTLYWYLQNLGQGPELLIRYENEEAVDDSQLPKDRFSAERLKGVDSTLKIQPAELGDSAVYLCASSLSSAFSGNTIYFGEGSWLTVV.